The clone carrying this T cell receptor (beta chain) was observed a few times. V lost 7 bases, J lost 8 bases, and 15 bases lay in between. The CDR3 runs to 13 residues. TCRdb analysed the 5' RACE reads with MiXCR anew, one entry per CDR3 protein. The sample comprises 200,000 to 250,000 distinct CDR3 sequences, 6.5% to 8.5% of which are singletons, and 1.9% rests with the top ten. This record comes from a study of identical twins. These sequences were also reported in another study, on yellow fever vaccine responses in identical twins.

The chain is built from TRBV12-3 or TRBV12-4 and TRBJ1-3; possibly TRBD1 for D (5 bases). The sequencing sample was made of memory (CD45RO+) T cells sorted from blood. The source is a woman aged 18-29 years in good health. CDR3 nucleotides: TGTGCCAGCAACCTGGGGGGGTTCCACACCATATATTTT. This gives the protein CASNLGGFHTIYF.